This TCR beta chain was found in a study of blood T cell repertoires in COVID-19. Study summary: PBMCs, B-cell-depleted T cells, or T cells were the source of the cDNA or gDNA that made up the material.

This CDR3 has 13 residues. Trimming left V 6 bases short and J 4 bases short, with 10 bases between. Sequencing used immunoSEQ multiplex PCR; TCRdb keeps in-frame clones, though not all of them. Here the sample spans 25,000 to 35,000 clones, 70% to 85% being singletons. The rearrangement uses TRBV12-3 or TRBV12-4 and TRBJ1-5; D unclear. This clonotype was sampled from a man older than 75 with active or convalescent COVID-19. The sample was peripheral blood. CDR3 sequence: CASSPGGNQPQHF. In DNA, the CDR3 is TGTGCCAGCAGCCCGGGTGGAAATCAGCCCCAGCATTTT.